The T cell receptor delta chain under discussion was sequenced for a study of γδ T cells in repeated Plasmodium falciparum infection (dated by TCRdb to about 2021). A note on the overall study: The natural-infection arm enrolled Malian children exposed to intense seasonal malaria transmission and compared the Malian children with Australian children matched for age and gender. The gammadelta TCR repertoires from Mali were analysed in two ways: cross-sectionally during periods with no transmission, and longitudinally across episodes of acute febrile malaria. Four to six malaria-naive U.S. adults underwent four controlled human malaria infections by bites from P. falciparum NF54-infected Anopheles stephensi mosquitoes over approximately 620 days. The study examined how repeated Plasmodium falciparum infection shapes the human gammadelta T cell repertoire, using natural infection in Mali and controlled human malaria infection. Samples from controlled-infection subjects were taken at baseline, right before selected infections, and 21 days after each infection. Broader findings and caveats from the paper: Generalizability was limited because the Malian cohort was drawn from a small rural village of predominantly one ethnic group. Repeated controlled infections appeared to drive waves of new clonotype selection in Vdelta2-negative, largely Vdelta1+, gammadelta TCR repertoires. Across time and infection, the Vgamma9/Vdelta2+ TCR repertoires showed a highly stable polyclonal makeup, with many TCRgamma sequences overlapping between individuals. Compared with the repertoires of Australian children, the Vdelta2-negative gammadelta TCR repertoires of Malian children appeared more clonally expanded, less diverse and less shared. Analysis of inter-individual variability in gammadelta T cell responses was limited by the small size of the controlled-infection cohort.

For bulk TCR repertoire analysis, Vgamma9/Vdelta2+ and Vdelta2-negative gammadelta T cell populations were flow-sorted out of peripheral blood mononuclear cells. Inclusive of the bounding cysteine and phenylalanine, the CDR3 is 19 residues long. Only the CDR3 part of the read is kept: 57 bases, read in frame from the first base. V loses 3 bases, J loses 3 bases, and the germline ends lie 32 bases apart. CDR1 and CDR2 were assigned from the germline V gene (reference sequence) as TVYSNPD and GDNSRS. The library relied on multiplex PCR. The run used an Illumina MiSeq. Each sorted gammadelta T cell sample was sequenced for both the TCR gamma (TRG) and TCR delta (TRD) chains. As for the original processing: Clonotype tree plots, accumulated frequency of the top 20 clonotypes, diversity index (DI) and D75 metrics were included in the repertoire analyses. TCRdb called clones anew from the public reads via CATT; matching DNA rows were later pooled. The V and J calls shown here were made by TCRdb, not taken from the authors' results. Present in this sample are 75,000 to 100,000 delta-chain clones, more than 1.4% of which were seen just once. The ten biggest clones cover approximately 10% of the sample.

This clone was detected only a few times. Its specific antigen is unknown. It has no much larger one-base neighbor in the sample; base qualities were not kept. The sequenced sample was gamma-delta T cells from blood. The sequence came from a pool of human donors (malaria-infected and uninfected, not separated). The sequence links TRDV3 to TRDJ1; the D gene is possibly TRDD3, with 8 bases matching. The CDR3 in this case is CAFHPIRSYAMGYADKLIF. The nucleotide sequence is given as TGTGCCTTCCACCCGATTCGTTCCTACGCAATGGGATACGCCGATAAACTCATCTTT.